This section outlines one T cell receptor (beta chain) sequence together with its context. This sample was taken from a study of blood T cell repertoires in COVID-19. Looking at the study overall: Samples representing acute and convalescent COVID-19 were sourced from the United States, Italy and Spain. PBMCs, B-cell-depleted T cells, or T cells provided the cDNA or gDNA that made up the material.

Under the authors' procedure: It was from reference gene primer amplification that nucleated cell counts were estimated. The table came from immunoSEQ multiplex PCR; TCRdb's copy has only in-frame clones and leaves some out. That table furnishes V, J and clone size, whereas the DNA furnished D and trimming. This sample has approximately 150,000 clones, with over 80% found just once. There are 15 residues in the CDR3. V shed 3 bases and J shed 0 bases, with 15 bases lying between them. Germline lookup yields CDR1 SQVTM and CDR2 ANQGSEA. Sample: peripheral blood. This receptor was taken from a woman aged 55-69 years who had recovered from COVID-19. This sequence joins TRBV29-1 and TRBJ2-7, with D perhaps matching TRBD2 (7 bases). The CDR3 nucleotides are TGCAGCGTTGACGGGGTAAGGGGGGGCTCCTACGAGCAGTACTTC. This sequence encodes CSVDGVRGGSYEQYF.